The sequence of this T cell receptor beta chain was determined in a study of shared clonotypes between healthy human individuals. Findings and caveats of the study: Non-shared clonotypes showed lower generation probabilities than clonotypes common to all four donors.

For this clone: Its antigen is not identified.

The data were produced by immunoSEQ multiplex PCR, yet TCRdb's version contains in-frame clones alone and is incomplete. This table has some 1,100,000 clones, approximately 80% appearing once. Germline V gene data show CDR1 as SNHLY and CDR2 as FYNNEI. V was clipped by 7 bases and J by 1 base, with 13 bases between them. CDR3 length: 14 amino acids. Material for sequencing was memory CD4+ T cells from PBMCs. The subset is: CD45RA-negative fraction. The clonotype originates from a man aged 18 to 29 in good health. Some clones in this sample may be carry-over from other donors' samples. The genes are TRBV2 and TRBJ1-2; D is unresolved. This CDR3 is CASTDAGGNYGYTF. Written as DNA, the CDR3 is TGTGCCAGCACCGACGCAGGTGGTAACTATGGCTACACCTTC.